This T cell receptor (beta chain) was profiled in a study of T-cell reconstitution after alpha-beta-depleted transplantation in children (dated by TCRdb to the mid-2010s). About the full investigation: T-cell immune reconstitution after TCRalphabeta/CD19-depleted allogeneic hematopoietic cell transplantation in children was quantitatively tracked in the study by means of TCR repertoire profiling.

This clonotype was detected a few times. Its specific antigen is unknown. The input lacks base qualities; no much larger clone sits a single base away. The library came from PCR. The sequencer was an Illumina HiSeq 2500. TCR library preparation used molecular barcoding, with unique molecular identifiers applied to normalize quantification of the TCRbeta repertoire. TCRdb redid the processing of the public reads, applying fastp at Q25 and MiXCR, and retained in-frame beta chains. When rows share a CDR3 protein, they turn into one entry using the most common DNA and genes. The sample data list 700,000 to 850,000 distinct CDR3 sequences, and about 15% of these were observed just once. The ten top clones hold approximately 5% of the sample. The treatment or condition label on this specimen signifies: allogeneic hematopoietic cell transplantation with graft depleted of TCRalphabeta T cells and CD19 B cells. Transplant recipients were children who received TCRalphabeta/CD19-depleted allogeneic hematopoietic cell grafts.

The investigation overall reported the following: In some patients, the high TCRbeta diversity seen at day 60 was put down to recipient T cells and intrathymic progenitors that had survived conditioning. Over the following months the frequencies of hyperexpanded clones went down, and after one year T-cell counts and TCRbeta diversity were mostly credited to newly produced T cells. About two months after transplant, the apparently early recovery of alphabetaT-cell counts reportedly depended on just several hundred clones that had expanded rapidly and came from non-depleted graft cells.

Cut back by 2 bases and 0 bases, the V and J ends lie 23 bases apart. Inclusive of the bounding cysteine and phenylalanine, the CDR3 is 20 residues long. Only the CDR3 DNA is retained, 60 bases long and in frame from the first base. Based on the germline V gene, the CDR1 and CDR2 sequences are KGHDR and SFDVKD. The source is a male patient between 5 and 17 years old who had a stem cell transplant for acute lymphoblastic leukemia, so the T cells may come from the graft donor. The sample in question was PBMCs, mostly from graft donor cells, obtained 360 days after TCRalphabeta/CD19-depleted stem cell transplant. The chain uses TRBV24-1 and TRBJ2-3, with the D assignment possibly TRBD1 or TRBD2, given 5 matching bases for each. The DNA reads as follows: TGTGCCACCAGTGATTCAGGGTGGAGGAACCCAATTTCTAGCACAGATACGCAGTATTTT. This gives the protein CATSDSGWRNPISSTDTQYF.